This TCR beta chain was recovered during a study of cytomegalovirus exposure and HLA in healthy donors. Study-wide points: Analysis was carried out at a later point, and it linked a missense DCLRE1C variant to TCR beta V- and J-gene trimming. Earlier analysis found most TCR beta V segments productive about 87% or about 30% of the time. Cytomegalovirus status, reportedly, was diagnosed with high specificity and sensitivity by the classifier.

Points on this clone: The target antigen is unknown.

Donors were nominally healthy when sampled, though unrecorded immune exposures were likely. This PCR relied on a set of 60 Vbeta primers and 13 Jbeta primers. The method was immunoSEQ multiplex PCR; TCRdb's version includes in-frame clones alone and lacks a portion of them. The sample consists of 150,000 or so clones, roughly 77% of them appearing once. Sequencing input: PBMCs. This TCR came from a woman between 45 and 65 years old in good health and CMV-seropositive.

The CDR3 here is CASSQDSGTVRNSPLHF. CDR3 nucleotides: TGTGCCAGCAGCCAAGACTCTGGGACAGTTAGAAATTCACCCCTCCACTTT. The chain joins TRBV4-2 to TRBJ1-6; 7 positions match TRBD1. The V gene end was trimmed by 0 bases and the J gene end by 7 bases; junction bases not matched to a gene: 9. The CDR3 length is 17 residues. The germline CDR1 and CDR2 sequences are LGHNA and YNFKEQ.